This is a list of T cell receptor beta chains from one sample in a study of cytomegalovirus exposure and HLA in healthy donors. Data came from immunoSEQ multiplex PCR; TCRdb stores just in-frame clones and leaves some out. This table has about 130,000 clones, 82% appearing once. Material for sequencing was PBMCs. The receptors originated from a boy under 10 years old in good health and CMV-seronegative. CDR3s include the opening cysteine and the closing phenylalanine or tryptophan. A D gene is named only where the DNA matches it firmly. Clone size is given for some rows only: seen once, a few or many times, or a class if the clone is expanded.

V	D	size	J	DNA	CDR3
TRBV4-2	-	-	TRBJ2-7	TGTGCCAGCAGCCAAGATACGGGAATACCCTACGAGCAGTACTTC	CASSQDTGIPYEQYF
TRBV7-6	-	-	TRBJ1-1	TGTGCCAGCAGGAGCGCCGTATCTGAAGCTTTCTTT	CASRSAVSEAFF
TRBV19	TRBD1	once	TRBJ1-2	TGTGCCAGTACCTTACACCCAGACAGGGGAGATTTATCGAACTATGGCTACACCTTC	CASTLHPDRGDLSNYGYTF
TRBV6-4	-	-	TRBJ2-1	TGTGCCAGCAGTCCCAAAGGACTCCCAGTAGATGAGCAGTTCTTC	CASSPKGLPVDEQFF
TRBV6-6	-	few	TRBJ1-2	TGTGCCAGCAGCTTACGTCCCGCGATAGGCTACACCTTC	CASSLRPAIGYTF
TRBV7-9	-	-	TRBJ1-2	TGTGCCAGCAGCCGGGGGGGGGCCGGACGTTATGGCTACACCTTC	CASSRGGAGRYGYTF
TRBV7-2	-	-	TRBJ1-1	TGTGCCAGCAGCTTGGGACTTGTGGGGACTGAAGCTTTCTTT	CASSLGLVGTEAFF
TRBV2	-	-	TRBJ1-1	TGTGCCAGCAGTGGCTCCAGGTCCCTCACTGAAGCTTTCTTT	CASSGSRSLTEAFF
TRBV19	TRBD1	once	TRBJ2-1	TGTGCCAGTAGTATACAGGGGGTCCACAATGAGCAGTTCTTC	CASSIQGVHNEQFF
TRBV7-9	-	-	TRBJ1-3	TGTGCCAGCAGCATACCACTGAACTCTGGAAACACCATATATTTT	CASSIPLNSGNTIYF
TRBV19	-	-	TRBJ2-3	TGTGCCAGTAGTATACGGGTCGGGAGAACAGATACGCAGTATTTT	CASSIRVGRTDTQYF
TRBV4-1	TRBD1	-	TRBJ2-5	TGCGCCAGCAGCAGGACAGGGACAGGAAAAGAGACCCAGTACTTC	CASSRTGTGKETQYF
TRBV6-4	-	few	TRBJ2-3	TGTGCCAGCAGTGACTCTGGGGGGGCGGGCACAGATACGCAGTATTTT	CASSDSGGAGTDTQYF
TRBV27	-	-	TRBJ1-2	TGTGCCAGCAGTTTCGGGGTAAACTATGGCTACACCTTC	CASSFGVNYGYTF
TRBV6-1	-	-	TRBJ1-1	TGTGCCAGCAGTGAAGGGGCAGGAGGCGGCACTGAAGCTTTCTTT	CASSEGAGGGTEAFF
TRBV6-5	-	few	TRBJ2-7	TGTGCCAGCAGTTACCGGGCAGGGAAGGGGACCTACGAGCAGTACTTC	CASSYRAGKGTYEQYF
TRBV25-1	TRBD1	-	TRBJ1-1	TGTGCCAGCAGTGCCTCGGGACAGCACTTTATGAACACTGAAGCTTTCTTT	CASSASGQHFMNTEAFF